This T cell receptor (beta chain) was captured by sequencing in a study of T cell responses to AZD1222 COVID-19 vaccine. Overall study results and limits: Donors in the cohort were predominantly white British and more often female, and clonal diversity was possibly underestimated. Regions left unmutated in variants are reportedly the target of nearly half of spike-specific TCRs.

In the case of this clone: Its antigen is unknown.

The data were produced by immunoSEQ multiplex PCR, yet TCRdb's version contains in-frame clones alone and is incomplete. The sample yields about 100,000 clones, roughly 84% seen once. The clonotype comes from an adult in good health. Sample: peripheral blood, taken on day 0 of AZD1222 vaccination.

CDR3 region: CASSRSGTGGEKLFF. CDR3 nucleotides: TGTGCCAGCTCACGATCCGGGACAGGGGGAGAAAAACTGTTTTTT. The gene calls are TRBV18 and TRBJ1-4; 11 nucleotides line up with TRBD1. CDR3 length: 15 amino acids. Germline values: CDR1 KGHSH, CDR2 LQKENI. V lost 4 bases, J lost 8 bases, and 6 bases stayed unmatched. Full variable domain (remainder filled in from reference TRBV18 and TRBJ1-4): NAGVMQNPRHLVRRRGQEARLRCSPMKGHSHVYWYRQLPEEGLKFMVYLQKENIIDESGMPKERFSAEFPKEGPSILRIQQVVRGDSAAYFCASSRSGTGGEKLFFGSGTQLSVL.